The 5 T cell receptor beta chains presented below share a single source sample, sequenced in a study of radiotherapy plus CTLA-4 blockade in lung cancer (dated by TCRdb to the late 2010s). Library construction relied on the immunoSEQ multiplex PCR assay. TCRdb holds this immuneACCESS table with in-frame rearrangements only. Some clones are missing; in checked studies, unresolved V genes explain under half, and the rest has no known cause. This sample is represented by 81,000 or so clones; over 70% of them were singletons. Approximately 22% of the sample rests with the top ten. Material: peripheral blood, obtained from a patient treated with radiotherapy plus ipilimumab. Receptors originate from a human donor with non-small cell lung cancer whose response to radiotherapy plus ipilimumab could not be evaluated. Some clones in this sample may be carry-over from other donors' samples.

The CDR3 spells CASTSFTLRGEQYF. DNA of the CDR3: TGTGCCAGCACCTCCTTTACTCTGAGAGGCGAGCAGTACTTC. The chain joins TRBV25-1 to TRBJ2-7; D call uncertain. The V end was cut by 7 bases, the J end by 6 bases, with 19 bases between. This CDR3 comprises 14 residues. CDR1 is MGHDK and CDR2 is SYGVNS in the germline V gene.

This clone was seen just once. The V call is TRBV7-2, the J call TRBJ2-1; D ambiguous. The CDR3 is made up of 14 amino acids. Trimming took off 5 bases at V and 5 bases at J, with 13 bases between the two ends. Looked up from germline, CDR1 is SGHTA and CDR2 is FQGNSA. This CDR3 is CASSPSRADNEQFF. The CDR3 coding sequence is TGTGCCAGCAGCCCCTCCCGCGCGGACAATGAGCAGTTCTTC.

In its sample, this clone was seen many times. The V gene is TRBV5-4, the J gene TRBJ2-1; unclear D gene. Trimming stripped 4 bases from V and 4 bases from J, with 9 bases between. The CDR3 is 13 residues long. Germline CDR1 is SGHNT and CDR2 is YYREEE (reference sequence). This CDR3 reads CASSTTTYNEQFF. In nucleotides, the CDR3 is TGTGCCAGCAGCACCACCACATACAATGAGCAGTTCTTC.

This clone was seen only a few times. This rearrangement joins TRBV5-1 to TRBJ2-5, with D perhaps matching TRBD1 (5 bases). Germline-derived CDR1 and CDR2 are SGHRS and YFSETQ. This CDR3 is built from 14 residues. V dropped 2 bases and J dropped 5 bases, with 13 bases sitting between them. The CDR3 DNA follows: TGCGCCAGCAGCTTCCAGGGATCAGGGGAGACCCAGTACTTC. It is translated as CASSFQGSGETQYF.

The chain uses TRBV25-1 and TRBJ1-2; weak D call: TRBD1 (6 bases). CDR3 size: 13 residues. Looked up from germline, CDR1 is MGHDK and CDR2 is SYGVNS. V was shortened by 6 bases and J by 7 bases, with 15 bases between the two germline ends. The CDR3 nucleotides read TGTGCCAGCAGCGGGGCAGGGGCGAGTGGCTACACCTTC. As protein: CASSGAGASGYTF.